This T cell receptor (beta chain) was sequenced during a study of CD8 T cells in ankylosing spondylitis. Trimming removed 6 bases at V and 4 bases at J, with 10 bases between. CDR3 length: 12 amino acids. This clonotype was counted at least ten times. TCRdb reanalysed the 5' RACE reads using MiXCR and keeps one entry per CDR3 protein. The repertoire holds some 100,000 distinct CDR3 sequences, with roughly 8% as singletons. The V gene is TRBV12-3 or TRBV12-4, the J gene TRBJ2-7; D may be TRBD2 (5 bases). This TCR was sampled from a male donor with ankylosing spondylitis or in good health (not recorded which). Sequenced material: blood, either unsorted or a sorted T cell fraction (not recorded which). The CDR3 reads CASSPSGYEQYF. Here the CDR3 DNA reads TGTGCCAGCAGCCCGTCGGGGTACGAGCAGTACTTC.